A selection of T cell receptor beta chains follows, all from one sample in a study of beta chain features in type 1 diabetes. Libraries were prepared by immunoSEQ multiplex PCR; TCRdb keeps only in-frame clonotypes and omits some of them. The sample includes 900,000 or so clones, 15% to 20% of them seen just once. The sequencing sample was made of naive CD4+ T cells from blood. These receptors originate from a woman aged 18-29 years in good health. The CDR3 runs from the conserved cysteine through the conserved F or W. A D gene is named only where the DNA matches it firmly. Clone size is given for some rows only: seen once, a few or many times, or a class if the clone is expanded.

d_gene | abundance | j_gene | v_gene | CDR3nt | CDR3aa
NA | NA | TRBJ2-7 | TRBV7-8 | TGTGCCAGCAGCACCGTATACGAGCAGTACTTC | CASSTVYEQYF
TRBD2 | few | TRBJ2-5 | TRBV5-1 | TGCGCCAGCAGCCCCTTAATACTAGCGGGGCAAGAGACCCAGTACTTC | CASSPLILAGQETQYF
TRBD2 | few | TRBJ2-1 | TRBV9 | TGTGCCAGCAGCCCTGGTTTGAGCGGGAGGGCGGTTGAGGAGCAGTTCTTC | CASSPGLSGRAVEEQFF
NA | NA | TRBJ1-2 | TRBV19 | TGTGCCAGTAGGGACCTCCGACGAAACTATGGCTACACCTTC | CASRDLRRNYGYTF
NA | few | TRBJ2-1 | TRBV5-1 | TGCGCCAGCAGCTTGGATGGGGGATACAATGAGCAGTTCTTC | CASSLDGGYNEQFF
TRBD1 | few | TRBJ2-1 | TRBV25-1 | TGTGCCAGCAGTGGTCTGGACAGGAGTAACAATGAGCAGTTCTTC | CASSGLDRSNNEQFF
TRBD2 | NA | TRBJ2-1 | TRBV9 | TGTGCCAGCAGCGCTAGCGGGAGACTCTCCTACAATGAGCAGTTCTTC | CASSASGRLSYNEQFF
NA | NA | TRBJ2-7 | TRBV5-1 | TGCGCCAGCAGCTATGACAGCAGCCTACGCGGGCAGTACTTC | CASSYDSSLRGQYF
NA | few | TRBJ2-1 | TRBV5-5 | TGTGCCAGCAGCCGTTCGACTAGTAGCTCCTACAATGAGCAGTTCTTC | CASSRSTSSSYNEQFF
NA | few | TRBJ2-2 | TRBV4-2 | TGTGCCAGCAGCCAAAGGGACATGAACACCGGGGAGCTGTTTTTT | CASSQRDMNTGELFF
TRBD2 | few | TRBJ2-3 | TRBV7-9 | TGTGCCAGCAGCCCCCAGGGAGGGGGCACAGATACGCAGTATTTT | CASSPQGGGTDTQYF
NA | NA | TRBJ2-5 | TRBV5-4 | TGTGCCACCCGTAGAGACAGGAAAGAGACCCAGTACTTC | CATRRDRKETQYF
NA | NA | TRBJ2-3 | TRBV7-3 | TGTGCCAGCAGCTTCAGATCGAGCACAGATACGCAGTATTTT | CASSFRSSTDTQYF
TRBD1 | NA | TRBJ1-5 | TRBV27 | TGTGCCAGCAGTTTACAGGGGGCGCGTCAGCCCCAGCATTTT | CASSLQGARQPQHF
NA | NA | TRBJ2-1 | TRBV6-5 | TGTGCCAGCAGTTACCCGGGGAGCTCCTACAATGAGCAGTTCTTC | CASSYPGSSYNEQFF
TRBD1 | few | TRBJ1-4 | TRBV2 | TGTGCCACCAGACAGGGGTATGAAAAACTGTTTTTT | CATRQGYEKLFF
NA | NA | TRBJ2-5 | TRBV2 | TGTGCCAGCTGCCGGGACACTGGAGAGCAGACCCAGTACTTC | CASCRDTGEQTQYF
NA | few | TRBJ1-5 | TRBV15 | TGTGCCACCAGCAGAGATCAGGGGCGTCAGCCCCAGCATTTT | CATSRDQGRQPQHF
TRBD1 | NA | TRBJ1-2 | TRBV5-4 | TGTGCCAGCAGCTTAACCACAGGGGTGAATGGCTACACCTTC | CASSLTTGVNGYTF
TRBD2 | NA | TRBJ2-1 | TRBV5-8 | TGTGCCAGCGGGTTAGCGGGAGTTATCCATGAGCAGTTCTTC | CASGLAGVIHEQFF
NA | few | TRBJ2-7 | TRBV6-6 | TGTGCCAGCAGAACAGGGAGCTACGAGCAGTACTTC | CASRTGSYEQYF
NA | NA | TRBJ1-2 | TRBV7-9 | TGTGCCAGCAGCTTAGGGGGCAGGACGAATGGCTACACCTTC | CASSLGGRTNGYTF
TRBD1 | once | TRBJ1-2 | TRBV27 | TGTGCCAGCAGTTCTCAGGGGGCAGGAAACTATGGCTACACCTTC | CASSSQGAGNYGYTF
NA | few | TRBJ1-1 | TRBV9 | TGTGCCAGCAGCGTAGTAACAGCTAACACTGAAGCTTTCTTT | CASSVVTANTEAFF
NA | few | TRBJ2-1 | TRBV7-3 | TGTGCCAGCAGCCCTCTCATCTCCTACAATGAGCAGTTCTTC | CASSPLISYNEQFF
NA | few | TRBJ1-5 | TRBV11-2 | TGTGCCAGCAGCTACGGGGCCGCGGGGCCCCAGCATTTT | CASSYGAAGPQHF
NA | NA | TRBJ1-3 | TRBV27 | TGTGCCAGCAGTTTACAAGTACTCCGGAGTGGCTCTGGAAACACCATATATTTT | CASSLQVLRSGSGNTIYF
TRBD2 | NA | TRBJ2-1 | TRBV7-9 | TGTGCCAGCAGATTACTAGCGGGAGGGTACAATGAGCAGTTCTTC | CASRLLAGGYNEQFF
TRBD2 | NA | TRBJ2-1 | TRBV6-6 | TGTGCCAGCAGAGGACTAGCCGATGAGCAGTTCTTC | CASRGLADEQFF
TRBD2 | few | TRBJ2-7 | TRBV28 | TGTGCCAGCAGTTCCGCCGGGACTAGCGCTGGCGAGCAGTACTTC | CASSSAGTSAGEQYF
NA | few | TRBJ1-5 | TRBV10-3 | TGTGCCATCTCGGGTAGCAATCAGCCCCAGCATTTT | CAISGSNQPQHF
NA | NA | TRBJ2-7 | TRBV7-9 | TGTGCCAGCAGCACCCGGAACTCCTACGAGCAGTACTTC | CASSTRNSYEQYF
TRBD1 | NA | TRBJ2-4 | TRBV27 | TGTGCCAGCAGTCTTCAGGGGGCCCCAAGAAACATTCAGTACTTC | CASSLQGAPRNIQYF
NA | few | TRBJ2-1 | TRBV7-6 | TGTGCCAGCAGCCGGACGCACATGTCCTACAATGAGCAGTTCTTC | CASSRTHMSYNEQFF
TRBD1 | NA | TRBJ2-7 | TRBV5-1 | TGCGCCAGCAGCTGGTCCGGGACAGGGCAGAGCTCCTACGAGCAGTACTTC | CASSWSGTGQSSYEQYF
NA | few | TRBJ2-1 | TRBV5-1 | TGCGCCAGCAGCTATCGTAATGAGCAGTTCTTC | CASSYRNEQFF
NA | NA | TRBJ2-3 | TRBV7-2 | TGTGCCAGCAGCTTACTAAGCCTAGCGCTCTCAGATACGCAGTATTTT | CASSLLSLALSDTQYF
TRBD2 | few | TRBJ2-5 | TRBV2 | TGTGCCAGCAGCCTGACTAGCTTCCAAGAGACCCAGTACTTC | CASSLTSFQETQYF
NA | few | TRBJ2-2 | TRBV5-1 | TGCGCCAGCTGGTCAGCGGTGAACACCGGGGAGCTGTTTTTT | CASWSAVNTGELFF
TRBD2 | NA | TRBJ2-3 | TRBV7-2 | TGTGCCAGCACCCCGGGCGGGAGTCTCGATACGCAGTATTTT | CASTPGGSLDTQYF
NA | NA | TRBJ1-4 | TRBV15 | TGTGCCACCAGCAGAGAGATTGGGAGCCGGAATGAAAAACTGTTTTTT | CATSREIGSRNEKLFF
TRBD1 | few | TRBJ2-4 | TRBV5-1 | TGCGCCAGCAGTTCCGGGACAGGGGATACCAAAAACATTCAGTACTTC | CASSSGTGDTKNIQYF
TRBD2 | few | TRBJ2-1 | TRBV6-1 | TGTGCCAGCTTGAGGACTAGCGGGAGAAGAAGTGAGCAGTTCTTC | CASLRTSGRRSEQFF
TRBD1 | NA | TRBJ1-2 | TRBV7-9 | TGTGCCAGCAGCATCAATGACAGGGGGTACGGCTACACCTTC | CASSINDRGYGYTF
TRBD1 | NA | TRBJ2-2 | TRBV6-5 | TGTGCCAGCAGGGGTGGGACAGGGGCCGCCGGGGAGCTGTTTTTT | CASRGGTGAAGELFF
NA | NA | TRBJ2-1 | TRBV21-1 | TGTGCCAGCAGCAAAGCCGGGGGGGCCTACAATGAGCAGTTCTTC | CASSKAGGAYNEQFF
NA | few | TRBJ2-3 | TRBV9 | TGTGCCAGCAGCGTAGATGAGGGGTCGGCAGATACGCAGTATTTT | CASSVDEGSADTQYF
TRBD1 | NA | TRBJ1-1 | TRBV9 | TGTGCCAGCAGCGTACAGGGGGCCGACACTGAAGCTTTCTTT | CASSVQGADTEAFF
TRBD1 | few | TRBJ1-2 | TRBV25-1 | TGTGCCAGCAGTGGGACAGGAGAACGAGCCTATGGCTACACCTTC | CASSGTGERAYGYTF